This T cell receptor beta chain came from a study of graft-versus-host responses after intestinal transplantation. Study-level background: Anti-thymocyte globulin induction preceded approximately three years of tacrolimus and steroid maintenance in all recipients. Findings and caveats of the study: Some patients had graft-donor T cell macrochimerism. In their allografts, the ratios of graft-versus-host to host-versus-graft T cell clones were high. Declines in HvG clones occurring early post-transplant were associated with peak circulating GvH clone levels. The recipient marrow held GvH clones, and some of them showed up first in ileum or blood.

Germline CDR1 reads MRHNA; CDR2 reads SNTAGT. The V end lost 5 bases, the J end lost 2 bases, and 8 bases lay between the germline ends. The length of the CDR3 is 13 residues. Data came from immunoSEQ multiplex PCR; TCRdb stores just in-frame clones and leaves some out. In the table there are about 70,000 clones, approximately 80% of which are singletons. Concerning this clone itself: Its matching antigen is unknown.

This TCR came from a human donor who was the organ donor for an intestinal transplant. The starting material was unstimulated CD4+ T cells sorted from spleen or lymph node cells, obtained before transplant. This chain connects TRBV6-4 to TRBJ2-3, with D unclear. The CDR3 sequence: CASSSPDTDTQYF. DNA for the CDR3: TGTGCCAGCAGTTCCCCAGACACAGATACGCAGTATTTT.